These T cell receptor beta chains were read from a single sample in a study of CD8 T cells in Susac syndrome. Each CDR3 protein is one row after TCRdb ran MiXCR on the immunoSEQ multiplex PCR reads. The table lists roughly 150,000 distinct CDR3 sequences, 85% to 95% of them singletons, with roughly 0.17% in the top ten. Sequencing was done on a sample of CD8+ T cells from PBMCs. These receptors originate from a human donor with Susac syndrome. Each CDR3 is given with its conserved first and last residue. The order of the fields is D gene, CDR3 length, V gene, J gene, clone size, CDR3 protein, CDR3 DNA. D genes are given only for firm matches. Rows give clone size only sometimes, using once, few, many, or a class for an expanded clone.

TRBD2	15	TRBV15	TRBJ2-5	-	CATSSTPTSGTTQYF	TGTGCCACCAGCTCAACTCCAACTAGCGGTACAACCCAGTACTTC
-	14	TRBV20-1	TRBJ2-3	-	CSAQRGFSTDTQYF	TGCAGTGCTCAAAGGGGCTTTAGCACAGATACGCAGTATTTT
TRBD2	14	TRBV4-1	TRBJ2-1	-	CASSQTGLGDEQFF	TGCGCCAGCAGCCAGACGGGACTAGGGGACGAGCAGTTCTTC
-	14	TRBV20-1	TRBJ1-4	-	CSALARGAWEKLFF	TGCAGTGCTCTGGCACGGGGGGCGTGGGAAAAACTGTTTTTT
TRBD2	15	TRBV10-3	TRBJ2-2	-	CANLIAGENTGELFF	TGTGCCAACCTTATAGCGGGGGAAAACACCGGGGAGCTGTTTTTT
TRBD1	12	TRBV12-3/TRBV12-4	TRBJ1-1	-	CASTGGNTEAFF	TGTGCCAGTACAGGGGGAAACACTGAAGCTTTCTTT
TRBD2	15	TRBV27	TRBJ2-1	-	CASSQREGLWNEQFF	TGTGCCAGCAGTCAGCGGGAGGGTCTGTGGAATGAGCAGTTCTTC
TRBD1	15	TRBV7-2	TRBJ2-7	once	CASSLVGQGAGEQYF	TGTGCCAGCAGCTTAGTGGGTCAGGGGGCCGGCGAGCAGTACTTC
TRBD1	17	TRBV30	TRBJ1-4	-	CAWSVFRTGGEEEKLFF	TGTGCCTGGAGTGTCTTCAGGACAGGGGGCGAGGAGGAAAAACTGTTTTTT
TRBD1	17	TRBV7-9	TRBJ2-7	-	CASSLALPGQGAYEQYF	TGTGCCAGCAGCTTAGCCCTGCCGGGACAGGGGGCCTACGAGCAGTACTTC
TRBD1	13	TRBV5-8	TRBJ2-7	-	CASSQPGTGVQYF	TGTGCCAGCAGCCAGCCCGGGACAGGGGTTCAGTACTTC